This is a list of T cell receptor beta chains from one sample in a study of blood T cell repertoires in COVID-19. The repertoire was sequenced with immunoSEQ multiplex PCR; TCRdb's copy has only in-frame clones and lacks some. The sample has 90,000 or so clones, 89% seen once. Sequencing input: peripheral blood. The receptors derive from a woman of 80 years or more with active COVID-19. Each CDR3 is given with its conserved first and last residue. The D gene is left open where the match is weak. Clone size appears in some rows only: once, few, many, or a class for an expanded clone.

TRBV5-1	TRBD2	once	TRBJ2-5	TGCGCCAGCAGCTCCACCTCCGGGACTAGCGGGGAGACCCAGTACTTC	CASSSTSGTSGETQYF
TRBV28	TRBD2	NA	TRBJ2-1	TGTGCCAGCAGTTTATTTCCGGGACTAGCGGGAGGTACTGAGCAGTTCTTC	CASSLFPGLAGGTEQFF
TRBV4-1	NA	NA	TRBJ1-6	TGCGCCAGCAGCCTACCCACCGGGTTTTCACCCCTCCACTTT	CASSLPTGFSPLHF
TRBV30	TRBD2	NA	TRBJ2-3	TGTGCCTGGAGAAAGGCTCTATGGCGGGAGGGCCCGGGAGATACGCAGTATTTT	CAWRKALWREGPGDTQYF
TRBV20-1	NA	NA	TRBJ2-1	TGCAGTGCTAGTGGATTTAGCGTTGGTAAAGGCAATGAGCAGTTCTTC	CSASGFSVGKGNEQFF
TRBV4-3	TRBD2	NA	TRBJ2-1	TGCGCCAGCAGCCAAGAGGCGGGAGTGGGTGAGCAGTTCTTC	CASSQEAGVGEQFF
TRBV6-5	NA	few	TRBJ2-2	TGTGCCAGCAGTTACGAGTTCCGCGTCACCGGGGAGCTGTTTTTT	CASSYEFRVTGELFF
TRBV18	NA	NA	TRBJ1-1	TGTGCCAGCTCCCCGAACGGGATTAACACTGAAGCTTTCTTT	CASSPNGINTEAFF
TRBV29-1	NA	NA	TRBJ2-3	TGCAGCGTTGAGGTCAGTCCGCCAGATACGCAGTATTTT	CSVEVSPPDTQYF
TRBV7-9	TRBD1	NA	TRBJ1-6	TGTGCCAGCAGCTGGTGGGACAGACCTAATTCACCCCTCCACTTT	CASSWWDRPNSPLHF
TRBV5-6	TRBD2	NA	TRBJ2-1	TGTGCCAGCAGCAGACTAGCGGGAGGGCTGAGGCACAATGAGCAGTTCTTC	CASSRLAGGLRHNEQFF
TRBV28	NA	NA	TRBJ1-2	TGTGCCAGCATGCGCAGGCGCGGCTACACCTTC	CASMRRRGYTF
TRBV28	TRBD2	NA	TRBJ2-7	TGTGCCAGCAACCTTAGCGGGGGGATGAACGAGCAGTACTTC	CASNLSGGMNEQYF
TRBV28	NA	NA	TRBJ1-2	TGTGCCAGCAGTACGACTTCATTTGCCGGGGGGGGCTACACCTTC	CASSTTSFAGGGYTF
TRBV29-1	TRBD1	NA	TRBJ2-3	TGCAGCGTCGCACCTCAGGGGGCGATCCCAGATACGCAGTATTTT	CSVAPQGAIPDTQYF
TRBV7-7	TRBD2	once	TRBJ2-5	TGTGCCAGCAGCCGGGGGGGGTTAGCGGGAGAGACCCAGTACTTC	CASSRGGLAGETQYF
TRBV2	TRBD1	NA	TRBJ1-4	TGTGCCAGCAGTCCACAGGGGGCTAATGAAAAACTGTTTTTT	CASSPQGANEKLFF
TRBV18	TRBD2	NA	TRBJ2-7	TGTGCCAGCTCACCCGGGGGGGGCTACGAGCAGTACTTC	CASSPGGGYEQYF
TRBV5-5	TRBD1	NA	TRBJ2-7	TGTGCCAGCAGCCAGACCGGGACAGGGTCTGGGTACGAGCAGTACTTC	CASSQTGTGSGYEQYF
TRBV5-1	NA	NA	TRBJ2-7	TGCGCCAGCAGCTTGGAGGTGGGCGTCAACGACGAGCAGTACTTC	CASSLEVGVNDEQYF
TRBV7-9	NA	NA	TRBJ2-2	TGTGCCAGCATAAAAGGAGGGGCGAACACCGGGGAGCTGTTTTTT	CASIKGGANTGELFF